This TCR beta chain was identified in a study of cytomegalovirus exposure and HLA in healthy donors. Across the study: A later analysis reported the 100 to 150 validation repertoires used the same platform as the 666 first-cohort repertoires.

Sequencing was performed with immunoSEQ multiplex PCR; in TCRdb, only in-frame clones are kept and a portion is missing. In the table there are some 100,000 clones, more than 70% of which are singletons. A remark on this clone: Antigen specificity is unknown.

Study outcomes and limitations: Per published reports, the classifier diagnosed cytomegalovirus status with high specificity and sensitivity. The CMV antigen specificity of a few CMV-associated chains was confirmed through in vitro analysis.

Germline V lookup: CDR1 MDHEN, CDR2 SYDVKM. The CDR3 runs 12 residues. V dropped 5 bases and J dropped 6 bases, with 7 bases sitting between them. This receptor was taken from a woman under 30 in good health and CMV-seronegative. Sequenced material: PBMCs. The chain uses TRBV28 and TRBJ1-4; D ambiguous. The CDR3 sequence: CASSPLYEKLFF. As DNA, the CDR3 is TGTGCCAGCAGTCCACTCTATGAAAAACTGTTTTTT.